This entry concerns a single T cell receptor (beta chain). Under the authors' procedure: Amplification with reference gene primers provided the estimates of nucleated cell counts. Here immunoSEQ multiplex PCR was the method, and the copy in TCRdb shows in-frame clones only, minus some. V, J and clone size derive from that table, while D and trimming were established from the DNA sequence. The sample contains 84,000 or so clones, about 83% of which appear only once. The data stem from a study of blood T cell repertoires in COVID-19. At the level of the study: COVID-19 samples, acute and convalescent, were from the United States, Italy and Spain. T cells, B-cell-depleted T cells, or PBMCs provided the cDNA or gDNA that served as material.

Germline V gene lookup returns CDR1 SGHVS and CDR2 FQNEAQ. The CDR3 is 13 amino acids. Germline trimming cut 2 bases from V and 14 bases from J; bases unmatched to any gene: 6. The chain has TRBV7-8 and TRBJ2-5, with TRBD1 identical over 12 bases. The clonotype was recovered from a man aged 55 to 69 with acute or convalescent COVID-19. Sequencing used peripheral blood. CDR3 nucleotide sequence: TGTGCCAGCAGCTTACGGGGACAGGGGGCATATTACTTC. Its translation: CASSLRGQGAYYF. The whole variable domain, remainder taken from reference TRBV7-8 and TRBJ2-5, is GAGVSQSPRYKVAKRGQDVALRCDPISGHVSLFWYQQALGQGPEFLTYFQNEAQLDKSGLPSDRFFAERPEGSVSTLKIQRTQQEDSAVYLCASSLRGQGAYYFGPGTRLLVL.